These 10 T cell receptor beta chains share one sample of origin, sequenced in a study of T cells in Graves' hyperthyroidism and ophthalmopathy (dated by TCRdb to between 2017 and 2020). Library preparation used multiplex PCR. Data came from an Illumina HiSeq 2000. The TCR beta CDR3 regions were amplified from the RNA transcripts. A first-round RT-PCR of the TCR CDR3 used the HTBI primer set with the Qiagen OneStep RT-PCR kit. TCRdb itself trimmed the public reads at Q25 with fastp, ran MiXCR and retained productive beta chains. When rows share a CDR3 protein, they turn into one entry using the most common DNA and genes. For this sample the table gives approximately 610,000 distinct CDR3 sequences, of which roughly 14% were detected only once. Jointly, the top ten make up around 4.1% of the sample. The specimen was blood. These receptor sequences come from a woman between 40 and 55 years old with Graves' ophthalmopathy.

This clonotype was observed at least ten times. The rearrangement joins TRBV7-2 to TRBJ2-5; the D is unclear. CDR3 length: 16 amino acids. Germline loops: CDR1 SGHTA, CDR2 FQGNSA. V dropped 2 bases and J dropped 2 bases, with 15 bases sitting between them. The CDR3 loop reads CASSLLSSTLQETQYF. The CDR3 DNA reads as TGTGCCAGCAGCTTATTGTCTAGTACCCTACAAGAGACCCAGTACTTC. The full variable domain, its missing parts supplied by reference TRBV7-2 and TRBJ2-5, is GAGVSQSPSNKVTEKGKDVELRCDPISGHTALYWYRQSLGQGLEFLIYFQGNSAPDKSGLPSDRFSAERTGGSVSTLTIQRTQQEDSAVYLCASSLLSSTLQETQYFGPGTRLLVL.

This sequence joins TRBV28 and TRBJ1-2; D possibly corresponds to TRBD1 (5 bases). The V and J ends lost 6 bases and 7 bases respectively, with 18 bases between them. Germline V gene lookup returns CDR1 MDHEN and CDR2 SYDVKM. This CDR3 is 14 amino acids long. The DNA for the CDR3 is TGTGCCAGCAGGGGGACTATAGACCCCCTTGGCTACACCTTC. Its protein product is CASRGTIDPLGYTF.

V gene TRBV12-3 or TRBV12-4 combines with J gene TRBJ2-5, with a weak D call TRBD1 (6 bases). The CDR3 runs to 13 residues. The ends were cut back, 8 bases at V and 4 bases at J, with 14 bases in the middle. DNA for the CDR3: TGTGCCAGCGCCACAGGGTTGGGAGAGACCCAGTACTTC. Encoded protein: CASATGLGETQYF.

This clonotype was observed many times. The DNA for the CDR3 is TGTGCCAGCCTGACGGCTGTGAGGAACACTGAAGCTTTCTTT. Translated, it gives CASLTAVRNTEAFF. This chain uses TRBV6-1 with TRBJ1-1, with D unclear. Germline V gene data show CDR1 as MNHNS and CDR2 as SASEGT. The V end was cut by 8 bases, the J end by 1 base, with 14 bases between. This CDR3 is 14 amino acids long.

V is TRBV11-3 and J is TRBJ2-7, with D perhaps matching TRBD2 (6 bases). CDR3 length equals 13 residues. The ends were cut back, 10 bases at V and 5 bases at J, with 18 bases in the middle. CDR1 is SGHNT and CDR2 is YENEEA in the germline V gene. Here the CDR3 DNA reads TGTGCCATACGTAGAGGGACTGAGGACGAGCAGTACTTC. It codes for CAIRRGTEDEQYF.

The V and J genes are TRBV30 and TRBJ2-2; D call uncertain. V was shortened by 0 bases and J by 0 bases, with 8 bases between the two germline ends. The CDR3 runs 15 residues. Germline CDR1 and CDR2: GTSNPN and SVGIG (reference sequence). The CDR3 loop is CAWSVGFANTGELFF. The CDR3 bases are TGTGCCTGGAGTGTTGGCTTCGCGAACACCGGGGAGCTGTTTTTT.

This clonotype was seen only a few times. The gene calls are TRBV3-1 and TRBJ2-5, with TRBD1 identical over 7 bases. The germline gives CDR1 LGHDT, CDR2 YNNKEL (reference sequence). Trimming at V came to 0 bases and at J to 4 bases, leaving 5 bases not matched to a gene. CDR3 size: 15 residues. In nucleotides, the CDR3 is TGTGCCAGCAGCCAAGAAAGGGGACAGTTAGAGACCCAGTACTTC. As protein: CASSQERGQLETQYF.

The rearrangement uses TRBV28 and TRBJ1-1; possibly TRBD1 for D (6 bases). The ends were cut back, 6 bases at V and 1 base at J, with 12 bases in the middle. This CDR3 spans 14 amino acids. Germline V gives CDR1 MDHEN, CDR2 SYDVKM. This CDR3 reads CASRIGQPNTEAFF. Written as DNA, the CDR3 is TGTGCCAGCAGGATCGGACAGCCGAACACTGAAGCTTTCTTT.

On this clonotype itself: This clone may be a read error of a much larger clone one base away. The chain employs TRBV12-3 or TRBV12-4 and TRBJ2-7, with 7 bases aligning to TRBD1. The CDR3 contains 14 residues. V lost 5 bases to trimming and J lost 6 bases; unmatched junction nucleotides: 10. The CDR3 nucleotides are TGTGCCAGCAGTCCAGACAGGGAGTTCAGCGAGCAGTACTTC. This codes for CASSPDREFSEQYF.

This clonotype has just a few counts. The chain recombines TRBV6-1 with TRBJ2-7; 8 nucleotides align to TRBD2. This CDR3 has 14 residues. The germline V gene encodes CDR1 MNHNS and CDR2 SASEGT. The junction had 7 bases not matched to a gene; V was cut back by 6 bases and J by 3 bases. In DNA form, the CDR3 reads TGTGCCAGCAGCGGGGGGGTTGGGTACTACGAGCAGTACTTC. This encodes CASSGGVGYYEQYF.